This T cell receptor beta chain stems from a study of cytomegalovirus exposure and HLA in healthy donors (dated by TCRdb to about 2017). Context from the whole study: According to an earlier analysis of a few hundred of the donors, roughly 180 million T cells yielded over 100 million unique TCR beta sequences and roughly 280 Gb of sequence data. Approximately 300 gigabases of sequencing data and around 85 million unique TCR sequences made up an early release that covered 500 to 700 HLA-typed donors. Of the 300 to 450 genotyped donors, over 70% fell in the genetic ancestry cluster associated with self-reported Caucasian donors. The study aimed to test whether cataloging public T cell receptors could reveal signatures of past pathogen exposure. The study profiled the T cell repertoires of approximately 700 subjects by immunosequencing and related them to cytomegalovirus serostatus. Besides the first cohort of 666 subjects, a separate validation cohort made up of 90 to 150 different subjects was used. High-throughput TCR immunosequencing, statistical association of individual TCRs with disease status, and machine learning were combined to predict cytomegalovirus infection status. A later analysis re-analyzed previously published TCR beta repertoires from approximately 700 donors and added high-resolution HLA genotyping to study TCR occurrence patterns. The later analysis used no new phenotypic data to find candidate immune exposures, relying instead on TCR beta sequences and their occurrence across donors. In an earlier analysis of over 550 of the donors, high-throughput TCR beta sequencing was used to judge whether each TCR beta V gene segment behaved as functional or pseudogenic. Donor age, sex, ethnicity and CMV serostatus were compiled alongside the repertoire data. In a later genetic analysis, genome-wide SNP genotypes for about 55% of the roughly 700 donors were used, and that subset was treated as a discovery cohort. Every repertoire in the discovery cohort had been generated on one and the same sequencing platform. Class I and class II HLA loci were covered by the typing at four-digit resolution. Typing coverage differed by locus: A, B, C, DRB1 and DQB1 were typed in about 629-640 donors, DQA1 in about 500, DPA1 in approximately 600, and DPB1 in just under 490. About 5 DR-DQ haplotypes were handled as single units for association and clustering, since linkage in the cohort was strong. On average, around 240,000 unique TCR beta nucleotide sequences were sequenced per donor among about 400 genotyped donors of the cohort, with about 17% of those sequences being non-productive. The investigation overall reported the following: When HLA alleles, especially DR and DQ, strongly co-occurred, attributing TCR associations to individual alleles was difficult. In vitro tests confirmed that a few of the cytomegalovirus-associated TCR beta chains recognize cytomegalovirus antigens. Linkage disequilibrium might explain the correlated functional status among segregating V segments, but an unknown experimental factor could not be excluded. Compared with equally common non-associated chains, HLA-associated TCR beta chains in a later analysis were more clonally expanded and had lower generation probabilities. The authors suggested that the approach could potentially be extended to other disease states and immunological phenotypes. Presence/absence analyses assumed roughly uniform sequencing depth across donors, an assumption that may not hold. Most TCR sequences were observed very rarely across donors, whereas some public TCRs were present in many individuals. A further reported finding was that TCR beta sequences accurately predicted the HLA-A and HLA-B alleles for most subjects in the first cohort. In a later analysis, 16,951 TCR beta sequences were associated with specific HLA alleles at a false discovery rate of 0.05. A cluster of highly shared sequence variants was judged likely to be a technical artifact of the sequencing pipeline. Broadly in line with IMGT annotations, most TCR beta V segments showed up in productive rearrangements about 87% or about 30% of the time in an earlier analysis of 450 to 600 of the donors. The study listed 164 TCR beta chains as associated with cytomegalovirus. CMV serostatus was the only immune exposure information available for the cohort. Most CMV-associated TCR beta chains appeared to be HLA-restricted in a later analysis, and the HLA associations seemed to be driven largely by CMV exposure. An association between a missense DCLRE1C variant and V-gene and J-gene trimming of TCR beta chains was found in a later genetic analysis and replicated in an independent cohort. According to a later analysis, TCR association rates differed among HLA loci, with DRB1 alleles showing the most associated TCRs and HLA-C alleles showing the fewest. This cohort had only TCR beta chains sequenced, and the lack of alpha or paired-chain data limited which features could be detected. The classifier was reported to diagnose cytomegalovirus status with high specificity and sensitivity in both the original and validation cohorts. Because counts were too low, seventeen rarely observed V segments, including chromosome 9 orphons, were left out of the earlier analysis of some 640 of the donors. HLA typing was unavailable for some donors at each locus, so association tests used only the typed subset. According to a later analysis, parvovirus B19, influenza, CMV and Epstein-Barr virus appeared linked to several top co-occurrence clusters. Some IMGT-functional V segments, including TRBV6-2 and TRBV6-3, could not be distinguished by the 87-base-pair reads and were therefore excluded. Compared with the 666-donor mean, donors in an Asian-associated ancestry cluster had fewer N-insertions in productive TCRs, according to a later genetic analysis.

The library was obtained by the immunoSEQ multiplex PCR assay. For the multiplex PCR, a mixture combining 60 forward primers for TCR Vbeta segments and 13 reverse primers for TCR Jbeta segments was used. Amplification of the CDR3 region of rearranged TCR beta genes was performed with a multiplex PCR assay on genomic DNA. Amplified TCR beta libraries were sequenced as 87-base-pair reads on the Illumina HiSeq System. Per the original workflow: A later analysis counted about 80 million unique TCR beta chains across the 600 to 850 repertoires, and approximately 11 million of these chains were shared by at least two donors. Raw reads were error-corrected and collapsed into unique sequences by a nearest-neighbor algorithm in which closely related sequences were merged to remove PCR and sequencing errors. V, D and J gene segments were assigned by aligning CDR3 sequences to IMGT reference sequences. For a sequence to be retained, a match of at least six nucleotides to both a V gene segment and a J gene segment was required. Rearrangements were classified as productive when the CDR3 lacked stop codons and remained in frame with V and J, and all other rearrangements were classified as non-productive. Following IMGT convention, CDR3 was defined as the stretch from the second conserved V-encoded cysteine up to the conserved J-encoded phenylalanine. In an earlier analysis of around 540 of the donors, sequences lacking an unambiguous match to a single V gene segment were excluded. In an earlier analysis of approximately 590 of the donors, V segments were called functional above 56.7% productive rearrangements and were called segregating when the between-donor standard deviation exceeded 5%. A statistical classification framework was built for diagnosing cytomegalovirus status from the catalog of TCR beta chain sequences. In a later analysis, TCR nucleotide sequences were compared against IMGT/GENE-DB human TR gene sequences so that V and J genes could be assigned. In a later analysis, CDR3 sequences and most-parsimonious VDJ recombination scenarios were assigned using the TCRdist pipeline. In a later analysis, every TCR beta chain was defined by the combination of its CDR3 amino acid sequence and its V-gene family, and reads without a unique V-gene family were dropped. A later analysis removed over 500 highly shared, low-generation-probability nucleotide sequences to deal with suspected cross-contamination and a sequencing artifact. In a later analysis, a clonal expansion index was calculated for each public chain from normalized within-repertoire ranks of inferred template counts. Generation probabilities in a later analysis came from a VDJ recombination model fitted to out-of-frame rearrangements, and those results were checked against IGoR. Hypergeometric tests were used in a later analysis to score TCR-TCR, TCR-HLA and TCR-CMV co-occurrence, with a repertoire-size bias correction applied to the TCR pairs. A later analysis estimated false discovery rates by permuting HLA or CMV assignments 20 times. In a later analysis, co-occurring TCRs were grouped with DBSCAN, and TCRdist sequence similarity was added when clustering was performed within HLA-allele-positive subsets. Repertoires with fewer than 30,000 or more than 120,000 public chains were left out of co-occurrence clustering, as were several repertoires with anomalous nucleotide sharing. In TCRdb, the immuneACCESS table is reduced to in-frame sequences with V and J assigned. These tables do not hold every clone; where another copy was compared, an unresolved V gene accounts for under half, and the others remain unexplained. That table gives V, J and clone size, and the DNA gave D and trimming. In this sample the table shows about 62,000 clones, 65% to 75% of which occur a single time. The ten largest clones take up roughly 5.3% of the sample.

Remarks on this clone: No cognate antigen has been identified for it. No base quality values were provided; no much bigger clone lies one nucleotide off.

The cysteine opens and the phenylalanine closes a CDR3 of 15 amino acids. Here the CDR3 DNA is all that survives: 45 bases in frame from base 1. CDR1 and CDR2 are drawn from the germline V gene: SGDLS, YYNGEE. Between the V and J ends, shortened by 2 bases and 4 bases respectively, the junction contains 14 bases. The cohort was made up of 500 to 800 healthy bone marrow donors. Cohort members were all nominally healthy when sampled, although unrecorded immune exposures were likely present. The donor was CMV seronegative and belonged to the group of 350 or so seronegative cohort members. A peripheral blood sample was provided by each donor, and peripheral blood mononuclear cells were used for TCR beta sequencing. The Qiagen DNeasy Blood Extraction Kit was used to extract genomic DNA from the blood cell samples.

The receptor was derived from a woman aged 25 to 39 in good health and CMV-seronegative. The V gene is TRBV9 and the J gene is TRBJ2-3, and TRBD1 may be the D gene, going by 7 matching bases. The sequencing sample was made of PBMCs. The DNA sequence is as follows: TGTGCCAGCAGCGTGCAGGGGGGCTTATCAGATACGCAGTATTTT. It translates to CASSVQGGLSDTQYF.